Listed below are T cell receptor beta chains from one sample, sequenced in a study of shared clonotypes between healthy human individuals. This table comes from immunoSEQ multiplex PCR, and its TCRdb copy is limited to in-frame clones, with some not included. Here the sample spans about 700,000 clones, roughly 70% being singletons. Input material: memory CD4+ T cells sorted from blood. The receptors stem from a woman in her thirties in good health. Each CDR3 is given with its conserved first and last residue. A D gene is named only where the DNA matches it firmly. Size values are once, few and many counts, or a class for expanded clones, and some rows have none.

V gene	clone size	D gene	J gene	CDR3 protein	CDR3 DNA
TRBV30	-	-	TRBJ1-4	CAFNQGAREKLFF	TGTGCCTTCAATCAAGGGGCAAGGGAAAAACTGTTTTTT
TRBV28	-	-	TRBJ1-1	CASSFPKGTTEAFF	TGTGCCAGCAGTTTCCCGAAGGGGACGACTGAAGCTTTCTTT
TRBV7-9	-	-	TRBJ2-6	CASSLEKVASGANVLTF	TGTGCCAGCAGCTTAGAGAAGGTAGCCTCTGGGGCCAACGTCCTGACTTTC
TRBV7-8	few	-	TRBJ2-1	CASSSTRLVNEQFF	TGTGCCAGCAGCTCCACGCGACTTGTTAATGAGCAGTTCTTC
TRBV10-2	-	-	TRBJ2-3	CASSVDTRPGIGTQYF	TGCGCCAGCAGTGTGGACACCAGGCCAGGCATCGGTACGCAGTATTTT
TRBV6-1	once	TRBD1	TRBJ1-5	CASSENRGTQPQHF	TGTGCCAGCAGTGAAAACAGGGGAACCCAGCCCCAGCATTTT
TRBV29-1	-	-	TRBJ2-7	CSAGGLEQYF	TGCAGCGCCGGAGGGCTGGAGCAGTACTTC
TRBV29-1	-	-	TRBJ2-1	CSVEGTSSYNEQFF	TGCAGCGTTGAGGGGACGAGCTCCTACAATGAGCAGTTCTTC
TRBV12-5	-	-	TRBJ2-3	CASGLGGTDTQYF	TGTGCTAGTGGTTTGGGTGGCACAGATACGCAGTATTTT
TRBV7-7	once	TRBD1	TRBJ1-1	CASSAQGGTEAFF	TGTGCCAGCAGCGCCCAGGGGGGGACTGAAGCTTTCTTT
TRBV6-1	-	-	TRBJ1-1	CASAPTADTEAFF	TGTGCCAGCGCCCCCACGGCTGACACTGAAGCTTTCTTT
TRBV28	-	-	TRBJ1-1	CASSFSGWPTGGTEAFF	TGTGCCAGCAGTTTTTCGGGATGGCCCACGGGAGGGACTGAAGCTTTCTTT
TRBV7-9	once	TRBD1	TRBJ2-5	CASSPTGTGGRETQYF	TGTGCCAGCAGCCCGACCGGGACAGGGGGCCGTGAGACCCAGTACTTC